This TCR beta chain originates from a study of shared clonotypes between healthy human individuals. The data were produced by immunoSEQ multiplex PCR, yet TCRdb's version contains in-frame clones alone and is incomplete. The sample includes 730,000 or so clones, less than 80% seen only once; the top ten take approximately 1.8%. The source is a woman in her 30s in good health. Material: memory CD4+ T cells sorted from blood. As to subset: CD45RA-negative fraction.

CDR3 sequence (DNA): TGTGCCAGCAGACCCCCCGGGGGGGGTGTCTACGAGCAGTACTTC. This codes for CASRPPGGGVYEQYF. The rearrangement uses TRBV6-5 and TRBJ2-7; 8 positions agree with TRBD2. Germline CDR1 reads MNHEY; CDR2 reads SVGAGI. Trimming cost V 6 bases and J 3 bases; bases outside gene matches: 10. The CDR3 is 15 amino acids.